A selection of T cell receptor beta chains follows, all from one sample in a study of human T cells and chemical hapten exposure. TCRdb re-analysed the RACE reads in MiXCR, keeping a single row per CDR3 protein. Counted here are about 260,000 distinct CDR3 sequences, around 9.3% occurring once; the ten biggest clones make up around 2.5%. The starting material was whole blood, obtained in connection with sensitization to the hapten diphenylcyclopropenone (DPC). These receptors originate from a woman in her forties with alopecia areata. Some clones in this sample may be carry-over from other donors' samples. The CDR3 runs from the conserved cysteine through the conserved F or W. A D gene is named only where the DNA matches it firmly. For some rows the clone size is stated as once, few or many, or as a class when expanded; others skip it.

abundance: .; d_gene: .; j_gene: TRBJ2-4; v_gene: TRBV12-3/TRBV12-4; CDR3nt: TGTGCCAGCAGTTTAGGCCCCGAGGGCCTGGGGAACATTCAGTACTTC; CDR3aa: CASSLGPEGLGNIQYF
abundance: many; d_gene: .; j_gene: TRBJ2-1; v_gene: TRBV6-2/TRBV6-3; CDR3nt: TGTGCCAGCAGTTACGAGGATTTCTACAATGAGCAGTTCTTC; CDR3aa: CASSYEDFYNEQFF
abundance: many; d_gene: .; j_gene: TRBJ1-2; v_gene: TRBV7-2; CDR3nt: TGTGCCAGCAGCGCATGGGGACGCAACTATGGCTACACCTTC; CDR3aa: CASSAWGRNYGYTF
abundance: .; d_gene: .; j_gene: TRBJ2-4; v_gene: TRBV9; CDR3nt: TGTGCCAGCAGCGCCCCCCCCCGGGTCATGACTCCTATCATTCAGTACTTC; CDR3aa: CASSAPPRVMTPIIQYF
abundance: few; d_gene: .; j_gene: TRBJ1-1; v_gene: TRBV7-9; CDR3nt: TGTGCCAGCATGTGGGACATGAACACTGAAGCTTTCTTT; CDR3aa: CASMWDMNTEAFF
abundance: .; d_gene: TRBD1; j_gene: TRBJ1-2; v_gene: TRBV7-2; CDR3nt: TGTGCCAGCAGCTTCAATCGACAGGGCTATGGCTACACCTTC; CDR3aa: CASSFNRQGYGYTF
abundance: few; d_gene: .; j_gene: TRBJ2-7; v_gene: TRBV6-2/TRBV6-3; CDR3nt: TGTGCCGCTCAGGAGGACCCCCACGAGCAGTACTTC; CDR3aa: CAAQEDPHEQYF
abundance: many; d_gene: TRBD1; j_gene: TRBJ1-1; v_gene: TRBV6-5; CDR3nt: TGTGCCAGCAGTTACTCGACCCAGGGGGAAGCCGAAGCTTTCTTT; CDR3aa: CASSYSTQGEAEAFF
abundance: .; d_gene: .; j_gene: TRBJ2-7; v_gene: TRBV20-1; CDR3nt: TGCAGTGCCAAGAACAGGGACCGAACCTACGAGCAGTACTTC; CDR3aa: CSAKNRDRTYEQYF
abundance: few; d_gene: .; j_gene: TRBJ2-5; v_gene: TRBV28; CDR3nt: TGTGCCAGCATTCCTTGGACTGGCGTGGAGACCCAGTACTTC; CDR3aa: CASIPWTGVETQYF
abundance: .; d_gene: .; j_gene: TRBJ2-1; v_gene: TRBV28; CDR3nt: TGTGCCAGCAGTCGAGGGGACCATTCCAATGAGCAGTTCTTC; CDR3aa: CASSRGDHSNEQFF
abundance: few; d_gene: .; j_gene: TRBJ2-2; v_gene: TRBV6-5; CDR3nt: TGTGCCAGCAGTTCGCAGACAGGGGAGCTGTTTTTT; CDR3aa: CASSSQTGELFF
abundance: .; d_gene: .; j_gene: TRBJ1-5; v_gene: TRBV20-1; CDR3nt: TGCAGTGCTCCCCGTGGGATAAATCAGCCCCAGCATTTT; CDR3aa: CSAPRGINQPQHF
abundance: .; d_gene: TRBD2; j_gene: TRBJ2-3; v_gene: TRBV10-3; CDR3nt: TGTGCCATCAGGGACGGACTAGCAGATACGCAGTATTTT; CDR3aa: CAIRDGLADTQYF
abundance: .; d_gene: .; j_gene: TRBJ1-1; v_gene: TRBV12-3/TRBV12-4; CDR3nt: TGTGCCAGCAGTTCCAGGGGGAACACTGAAGCTTTCTTT; CDR3aa: CASSSRGNTEAFF
abundance: many; d_gene: .; j_gene: TRBJ2-7; v_gene: TRBV6-5; CDR3nt: TGTGCCAGCAGTCAACAGGGCCCCGAGCAGTACTTC; CDR3aa: CASSQQGPEQYF
abundance: .; d_gene: .; j_gene: TRBJ2-7; v_gene: TRBV7-2; CDR3nt: TGTGCCAGCAGCTTCCCCAGCGGACCTTCCTACGAGCAGTACTTC; CDR3aa: CASSFPSGPSYEQYF
abundance: .; d_gene: .; j_gene: TRBJ2-1; v_gene: TRBV5-1; CDR3nt: TGCGCCAGCAGGTCCCTCCCGGGAGACCCGGGTAATGAGCAGTTCTTC; CDR3aa: CASRSLPGDPGNEQFF
abundance: few; d_gene: TRBD2; j_gene: TRBJ2-4; v_gene: TRBV2; CDR3nt: TGTGCCAGCAGTACCCCCCTGCAGCGGGAGGGCCAGGGGAACATTCAGTACTTC; CDR3aa: CASSTPLQREGQGNIQYF
abundance: few; d_gene: .; j_gene: TRBJ2-3; v_gene: TRBV20-1; CDR3nt: TGCAGTGCTAGAGATCTAAGACTGTTTAGCACAGATACGCAGTATTTT; CDR3aa: CSARDLRLFSTDTQYF
abundance: many; d_gene: TRBD1; j_gene: TRBJ1-1; v_gene: TRBV4-1; CDR3nt: TGCGCCAGCAGCCTAACCTACGGGACAGGGGGCGCAGGGGGTAACACTGAAGCTTTCTTT; CDR3aa: CASSLTYGTGGAGGNTEAFF
abundance: .; d_gene: .; j_gene: TRBJ2-4; v_gene: TRBV2; CDR3nt: TGTGCCAGCAGTGATGGGGGCAGGCGCAACATTCAGTACTTC; CDR3aa: CASSDGGRRNIQYF
abundance: many; d_gene: .; j_gene: TRBJ2-2; v_gene: TRBV25-1; CDR3nt: TGTGCCTCCAGGGAGGAAAACACCGGGGAGCTGTTTTTT; CDR3aa: CASREENTGELFF
abundance: many; d_gene: TRBD2; j_gene: TRBJ2-4; v_gene: TRBV20-1; CDR3nt: TGCAGTGCTAGGGGTCGGCTAGCGGGAGGTGGAGACAAAAACATTCAGTACTTC; CDR3aa: CSARGRLAGGGDKNIQYF
abundance: .; d_gene: .; j_gene: TRBJ1-1; v_gene: TRBV20-1; CDR3nt: TGCAGTGCTAGGGAGACAGCTGAAGCTTTCTTT; CDR3aa: CSARETAEAFF
abundance: many; d_gene: .; j_gene: TRBJ1-5; v_gene: TRBV5-1; CDR3nt: TGCGCCAGCAGCTTCGGGATATCGAGCAATCAGCCCCAGCATTTT; CDR3aa: CASSFGISSNQPQHF
abundance: many; d_gene: TRBD1; j_gene: TRBJ1-4; v_gene: TRBV9; CDR3nt: TGTGCCAGCAGCGTAGACCCCGCCACCGGGACAGGGAATGAAAAACTGTTTTTT; CDR3aa: CASSVDPATGTGNEKLFF
abundance: many; d_gene: .; j_gene: TRBJ2-3; v_gene: TRBV20-1; CDR3nt: TGCAGTGCTAGAGTCGCGGAGGGGGTCTGGACGCAGTATTTT; CDR3aa: CSARVAEGVWTQYF
abundance: few; d_gene: TRBD2; j_gene: TRBJ2-3; v_gene: TRBV28; CDR3nt: TGTGCCAGCTTGGGACTAGCTCTCACTTCAGATACGCAGTATTTT; CDR3aa: CASLGLALTSDTQYF
abundance: few; d_gene: .; j_gene: TRBJ2-3; v_gene: TRBV6-5; CDR3nt: TGTGCCAGCAGTCGCACCCGGGACCGAGATACGCAGTATTTT; CDR3aa: CASSRTRDRDTQYF
abundance: few; d_gene: .; j_gene: TRBJ2-2; v_gene: TRBV4-3; CDR3nt: TGCGCCAGCAGCCAAGCGCCCGGTCAAAACACCGGGGAGCTGTTTTTT; CDR3aa: CASSQAPGQNTGELFF
abundance: few; d_gene: .; j_gene: TRBJ1-2; v_gene: TRBV29-1; CDR3nt: TGCAGCGTTGATGGGGGCGGAAACTATGGCTACACCTTC; CDR3aa: CSVDGGGNYGYTF
abundance: many; d_gene: .; j_gene: TRBJ2-7; v_gene: TRBV20-1; CDR3nt: TGCAGTGCTAGAGATTCGCTCTTAGTTTCCTACGAGCAGTACTTC; CDR3aa: CSARDSLLVSYEQYF
abundance: .; d_gene: .; j_gene: TRBJ2-2; v_gene: TRBV5-1; CDR3nt: TGCGCCAGCAGCCCGGACAGACACACCGGGGAGCTGTTTTTT; CDR3aa: CASSPDRHTGELFF
abundance: .; d_gene: .; j_gene: TRBJ2-1; v_gene: TRBV5-5; CDR3nt: TGTGCCAGCAGCTTGAGGGGCGGGCAGGGAGTCAATGAGCAGTTCTTC; CDR3aa: CASSLRGGQGVNEQFF
abundance: .; d_gene: TRBD2; j_gene: TRBJ2-1; v_gene: TRBV4-2; CDR3nt: TGTGCCAGCAGCCAAGAAGGACTAGCGGGGGTAAACAATGAGCAGTTCTTC; CDR3aa: CASSQEGLAGVNNEQFF
abundance: .; d_gene: .; j_gene: TRBJ2-7; v_gene: TRBV5-1; CDR3nt: TGCGCCAGCAGCACAGTCGGCAACTCCTACGAGCAGTACTTC; CDR3aa: CASSTVGNSYEQYF
abundance: .; d_gene: .; j_gene: TRBJ2-5; v_gene: TRBV28; CDR3nt: TGTGCCAGCGGGACAAGCCAAGAGACCCAGTACTTC; CDR3aa: CASGTSQETQYF
abundance: .; d_gene: .; j_gene: TRBJ1-5; v_gene: TRBV12-3/TRBV12-4; CDR3nt: TGTGCCAGCAGTTGGCGGGTTAGCAATCAGCCCCAGCATTTT; CDR3aa: CASSWRVSNQPQHF
abundance: few; d_gene: TRBD2; j_gene: TRBJ2-3; v_gene: TRBV6-2/TRBV6-3; CDR3nt: TGTGCCAGCAGTTACGACGGGGGGGTGAGGCAGAATACGCAGTATTTT; CDR3aa: CASSYDGGVRQNTQYF
abundance: .; d_gene: TRBD1; j_gene: TRBJ2-1; v_gene: TRBV7-2; CDR3nt: TGTGCCAGCAGCCCGGGGACAGGGCTCCCCACCTACAATGAGCAGTTCTTC; CDR3aa: CASSPGTGLPTYNEQFF
abundance: .; d_gene: TRBD2; j_gene: TRBJ2-2; v_gene: TRBV4-2; CDR3nt: TGTGCCAGCAGCCAAGACGGGCTAGCGGGAATTGGGGAGCTGTTTTTT; CDR3aa: CASSQDGLAGIGELFF
abundance: few; d_gene: TRBD1; j_gene: TRBJ2-5; v_gene: TRBV28; CDR3nt: TGTGCCAGCAGTTCCCCGGGACAGGGAGGAGAGACCCAGTACTTC; CDR3aa: CASSSPGQGGETQYF
abundance: few; d_gene: .; j_gene: TRBJ1-5; v_gene: TRBV12-3/TRBV12-4; CDR3nt: TGTGCCAGCAGTTTAGTGGTTAGCAATCAGCCCCAGCATTTT; CDR3aa: CASSLVVSNQPQHF
abundance: many; d_gene: TRBD2; j_gene: TRBJ2-1; v_gene: TRBV12-3/TRBV12-4; CDR3nt: TGTGCCAGCAGCCGCCGGGACACGGGAGGGAATGAGCAGTTCTTC; CDR3aa: CASSRRDTGGNEQFF
abundance: few; d_gene: .; j_gene: TRBJ1-5; v_gene: TRBV20-1; CDR3nt: TGCACCTCGGAGAGCAATCAGCCCCAGCATTTT; CDR3aa: CTSESNQPQHF
abundance: few; d_gene: TRBD1; j_gene: TRBJ2-7; v_gene: TRBV28; CDR3nt: TGTGCCAGCAGGTTCTCGGGACAGGGGTCCTACGAGCAGTACTTC; CDR3aa: CASRFSGQGSYEQYF
abundance: few; d_gene: TRBD1; j_gene: TRBJ1-6; v_gene: TRBV5-6; CDR3nt: TGTGCCAGCAGCGGGGACCGGGACAGGGGGTATTCACCCCTCCACTTT; CDR3aa: CASSGDRDRGYSPLHF
abundance: many; d_gene: .; j_gene: TRBJ1-1; v_gene: TRBV5-1; CDR3nt: TGTGCCAGCAGCTTGAACACTGAAGCTTTCTTT; CDR3aa: CASSLNTEAFF
abundance: many; d_gene: .; j_gene: TRBJ1-5; v_gene: TRBV6-2/TRBV6-3; CDR3nt: TGTGCCAGCAGCACTGGGGGCCGTCAGCCCCAGCATTTT; CDR3aa: CASSTGGRQPQHF
abundance: .; d_gene: TRBD2; j_gene: TRBJ2-2; v_gene: TRBV7-2; CDR3nt: TGTGCCAGCAGCTTCACCGGGACTAGCAATACCGGGGAGCTGTTTTTT; CDR3aa: CASSFTGTSNTGELFF
abundance: many; d_gene: .; j_gene: TRBJ1-1; v_gene: TRBV11-1; CDR3nt: TGTGCCAGCAGCCTAAAACTGAACACTGAAGCTTTCTTT; CDR3aa: CASSLKLNTEAFF
abundance: .; d_gene: .; j_gene: TRBJ2-5; v_gene: TRBV5-1; CDR3nt: TGCGCCAGCAGCTTGGATGGGCAGACCCAAGAGACCCAGTACTTC; CDR3aa: CASSLDGQTQETQYF
abundance: .; d_gene: TRBD1; j_gene: TRBJ1-6; v_gene: TRBV5-4; CDR3nt: TGTGCCAGCAGCTTCCGGACAGGGATAAATTCACCCCTCCACTTT; CDR3aa: CASSFRTGINSPLHF
abundance: few; d_gene: TRBD1; j_gene: TRBJ2-3; v_gene: TRBV28; CDR3nt: TGTGCCAGCAGTGCGGACAGGGGGCTTACCGATACGCAGTATTTT; CDR3aa: CASSADRGLTDTQYF
abundance: few; d_gene: TRBD1; j_gene: TRBJ1-1; v_gene: TRBV6-2/TRBV6-3; CDR3nt: TGTGCCAGCAGTCCTACGGGACAGCCTAAAGAAGCTTTCTTT; CDR3aa: CASSPTGQPKEAFF
abundance: few; d_gene: .; j_gene: TRBJ2-1; v_gene: TRBV9; CDR3nt: TGTGCCAGCAGCCCTCAACCCTACAATGAGCAGTTCTTC; CDR3aa: CASSPQPYNEQFF
abundance: once; d_gene: .; j_gene: TRBJ1-2; v_gene: TRBV7-9; CDR3nt: TGTGCCAGCAGCTGGGGGGACGGGAACTATGGCTACACCTTC; CDR3aa: CASSWGDGNYGYTF
abundance: .; d_gene: .; j_gene: TRBJ2-1; v_gene: TRBV5-5; CDR3nt: TGTGCCAGCAGCTTGACCGGGAGCTTGTACAATGAGCAGTTCTTC; CDR3aa: CASSLTGSLYNEQFF
abundance: many; d_gene: .; j_gene: TRBJ2-7; v_gene: TRBV28; CDR3nt: TGTGCCAGCAGTTCGGCAAACAGATACGAGCAGTACTTC; CDR3aa: CASSSANRYEQYF